The rows below give T cell receptor beta chains drawn from one sample of a study of patients and donors after allogeneic stem cell transplantation. TCRdb re-called the RT-PCR reads with MiXCR, one entry per CDR3 protein. In the table there are more than 55,000 distinct CDR3 sequences, roughly 14% of which are singletons. The sample comprised blood, either unsorted or a sorted T cell fraction (not recorded which). These receptors were obtained from a human donor who was either an allogeneic HSCT recipient or a stem cell or donor lymphocyte infusion donor (not recorded which). It is not recorded whose cells these are; they may come from a transplant donor. The CDR3 runs from the conserved cysteine through the conserved F or W. The D gene is left open where the match is weak. Clone size is shown for a subset of rows, as once, few, many or a class of expanded clone.

V: TRBV20-1
D: -
size: few
J: TRBJ2-3
DNA: TGCAGTGCTAGAGAGTTACCCGGGATTGCCACAGATACGCAGTATTTT
CDR3: CSARELPGIATDTQYF

V: TRBV19
D: -
size: many
J: TRBJ1-5
DNA: TGTGCCAGTAGCCATGGGCCGGACAGCCTTTTGCCCCAGCATTTT
CDR3: CASSHGPDSLLPQHF

V: TRBV29-1
D: -
size: many
J: TRBJ2-3
DNA: TGCAGCGTTGAAACCGTAGTAGCGGGCACAGATACGCAGTATTTT
CDR3: CSVETVVAGTDTQYF

V: TRBV3-1
D: TRBD2
size: few
J: TRBJ2-7
DNA: TGTGCCAGCAGCCAAGATCCGGAGCGGGAGGACATCTACGAGCAGTACTTC
CDR3: CASSQDPEREDIYEQYF

V: TRBV14
D: -
size: few
J: TRBJ2-7
DNA: TGTGCCAGCAGCCAAGAATGGGGTTACGAGCAGTACTTC
CDR3: CASSQEWGYEQYF

V: TRBV3-1
D: -
size: -
J: TRBJ2-7
DNA: TGTGCCAGCAGGTACTCCCGGGCAGCCTACGAGCAGTACTTC
CDR3: CASRYSRAAYEQYF

V: TRBV20-1
D: TRBD2
size: few
J: TRBJ2-2
DNA: TGCAGTGCTAGAGGGGCTACTAGCGGGAGAAACACCGGGGAGCTGTTTTTT
CDR3: CSARGATSGRNTGELFF

V: TRBV2
D: -
size: few
J: TRBJ1-2
DNA: TGTGCCAGCAGTGATCGGGGGTCGGTCTATGGCTACACCTTC
CDR3: CASSDRGSVYGYTF

V: TRBV18
D: -
size: -
J: TRBJ1-3
DNA: TGTGCCAGCTCACCAAGGTGTGGGTGTAACACCATATATTTT
CDR3: CASSPRCGCNTIYF

V: TRBV9
D: -
size: medium-sized
J: TRBJ2-1
DNA: TGTGCCAGCAGCCCCCCGCTTGGGACGGGTCCCGATGAGCAGTTCTTC
CDR3: CASSPPLGTGPDEQFF

V: TRBV6-2/TRBV6-3
D: TRBD1
size: many
J: TRBJ1-5
DNA: TGTGCCAGCACCGGAGCGACAGGGTGGAACAATCAGCCCCAGCATTTT
CDR3: CASTGATGWNNQPQHF

V: TRBV12-3/TRBV12-4
D: -
size: many
J: TRBJ1-4
DNA: TGTGCCAGCAGCCAAGACCCAGCAACTAATGAAAAACTGTTTTTT
CDR3: CASSQDPATNEKLFF

V: TRBV18
D: TRBD1
size: -
J: TRBJ1-5
DNA: TGTGCCAGCTCACCAAGGGGCAGGGGGAACAATCAGCCCCAGCATTTT
CDR3: CASSPRGRGNNQPQHF